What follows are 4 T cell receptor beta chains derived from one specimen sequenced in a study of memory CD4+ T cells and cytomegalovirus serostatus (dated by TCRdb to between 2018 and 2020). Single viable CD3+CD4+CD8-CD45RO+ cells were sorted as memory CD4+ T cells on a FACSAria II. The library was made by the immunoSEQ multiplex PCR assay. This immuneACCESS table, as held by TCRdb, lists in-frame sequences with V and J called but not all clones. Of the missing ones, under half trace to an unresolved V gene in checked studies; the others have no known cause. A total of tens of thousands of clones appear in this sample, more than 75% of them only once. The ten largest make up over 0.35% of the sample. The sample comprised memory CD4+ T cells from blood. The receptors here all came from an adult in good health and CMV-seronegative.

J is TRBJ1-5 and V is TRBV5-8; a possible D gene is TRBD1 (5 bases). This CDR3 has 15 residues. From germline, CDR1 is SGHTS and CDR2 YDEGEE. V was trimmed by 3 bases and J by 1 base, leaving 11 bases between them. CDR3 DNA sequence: TGTGCCAGCAGCTGGACGGGGGGAAGCAATCAGCCCCAGCATTTT. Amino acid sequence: CASSWTGGSNQPQHF.

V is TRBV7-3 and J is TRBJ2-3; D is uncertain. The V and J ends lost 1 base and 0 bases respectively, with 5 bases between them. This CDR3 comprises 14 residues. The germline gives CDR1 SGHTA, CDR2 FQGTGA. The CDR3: CASSLSWSTDTQYF. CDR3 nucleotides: TGTGCCAGCAGCTTAAGTTGGAGCACAGATACGCAGTATTTT.

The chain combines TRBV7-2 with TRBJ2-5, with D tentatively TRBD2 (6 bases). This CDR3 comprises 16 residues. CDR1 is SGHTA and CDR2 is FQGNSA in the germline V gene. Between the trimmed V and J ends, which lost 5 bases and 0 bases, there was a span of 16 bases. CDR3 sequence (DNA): TGTGCCAGCAGCGCATCGCGGGGCGCGTACCAAGAGACCCAGTACTTC. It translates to CASSASRGAYQETQYF. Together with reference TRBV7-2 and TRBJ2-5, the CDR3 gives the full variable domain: GAGVSQSPSNKVTEKGKDVELRCDPISGHTALYWYRQSLGQGLEFLIYFQGNSAPDKSGLPSDRFSAERTGGSVSTLTIQRTQQEDSAVYLCASSASRGAYQETQYFGPGTRLLVL.

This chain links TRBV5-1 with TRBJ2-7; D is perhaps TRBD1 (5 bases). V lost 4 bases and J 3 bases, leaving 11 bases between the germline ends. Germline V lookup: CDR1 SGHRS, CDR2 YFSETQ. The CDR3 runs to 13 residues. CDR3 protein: CASSPDRGYEQYF. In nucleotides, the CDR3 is TGCGCCAGCAGCCCGGATAGGGGCTACGAGCAGTACTTC.